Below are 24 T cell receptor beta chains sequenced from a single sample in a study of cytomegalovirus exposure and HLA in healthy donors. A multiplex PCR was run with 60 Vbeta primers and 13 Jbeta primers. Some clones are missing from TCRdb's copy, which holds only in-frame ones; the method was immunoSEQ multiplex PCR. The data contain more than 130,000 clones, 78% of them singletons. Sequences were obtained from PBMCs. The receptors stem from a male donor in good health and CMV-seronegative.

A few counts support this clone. CDR3 sequence reads: CASSRRLAGWQYF. CDR3 coding DNA: TGTGCCAGCAGCAGGCGGCTAGCGGGGTGGCAGTACTTC. The chain recombines TRBV9 with TRBJ2-7; TRBD2 agrees at 9 bases. Trimming removed 4 bases from V and 9 bases from J; junction bases left unmatched: 8. CDR3 length: 13 residues. The germline CDR1 and CDR2 sequences are SGDLS and YYNGEE.

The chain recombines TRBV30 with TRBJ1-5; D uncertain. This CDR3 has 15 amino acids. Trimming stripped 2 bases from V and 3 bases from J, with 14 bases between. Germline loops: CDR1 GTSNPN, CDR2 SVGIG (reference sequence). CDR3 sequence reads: CAWSTEGMNNQPQHF. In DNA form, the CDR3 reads TGTGCCTGGAGTACAGAGGGAATGAACAATCAGCCCCAGCATTTT.

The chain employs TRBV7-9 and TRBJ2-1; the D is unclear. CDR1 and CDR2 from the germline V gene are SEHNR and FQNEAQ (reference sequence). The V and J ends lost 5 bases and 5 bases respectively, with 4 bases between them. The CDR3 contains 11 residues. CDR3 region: CASSQNNEQFF. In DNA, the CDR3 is TGTGCCAGCAGCCAAAACAATGAGCAGTTCTTC.

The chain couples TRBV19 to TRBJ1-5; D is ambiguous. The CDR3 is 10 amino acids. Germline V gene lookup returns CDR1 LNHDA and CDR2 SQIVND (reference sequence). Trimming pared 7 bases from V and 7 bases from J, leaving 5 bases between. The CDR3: CASNWQPQHF. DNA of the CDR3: TGTGCCAGTAACTGGCAGCCCCAGCATTTT.

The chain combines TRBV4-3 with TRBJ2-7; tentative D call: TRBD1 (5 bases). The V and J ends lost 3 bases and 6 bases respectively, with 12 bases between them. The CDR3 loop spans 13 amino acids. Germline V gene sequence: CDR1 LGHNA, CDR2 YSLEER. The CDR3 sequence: CASSHRAKGEQYF. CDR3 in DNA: TGCGCCAGCAGCCACAGGGCAAAAGGCGAGCAGTACTTC.

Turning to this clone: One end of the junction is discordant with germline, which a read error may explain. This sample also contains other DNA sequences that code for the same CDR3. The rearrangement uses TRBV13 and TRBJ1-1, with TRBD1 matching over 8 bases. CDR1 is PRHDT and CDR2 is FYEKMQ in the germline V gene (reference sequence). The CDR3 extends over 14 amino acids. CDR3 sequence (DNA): TGTGCCAGCAGCTTGCAGGGGGCAGGCACTGAAGCCTTCTTT. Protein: CASSLQGAGTEAFF. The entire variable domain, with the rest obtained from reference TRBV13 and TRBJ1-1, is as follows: AAGVIQSPRHLIKEKRETATLKCYPIPRHDTVYWYQQGPGQDPQFLISFYEKMQSDKGSIPDRFSAQQFSDYHSELNMSSLELGDSALYFCASSLQGAGTEAFFGQGTRLTVV.

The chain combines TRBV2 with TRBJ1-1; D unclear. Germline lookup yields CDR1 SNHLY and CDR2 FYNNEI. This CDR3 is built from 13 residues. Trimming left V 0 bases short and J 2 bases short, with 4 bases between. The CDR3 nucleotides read TGTGCCAGCAGTGAAGCGTTAAACACTGAAGCTTTCTTT. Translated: CASSEALNTEAFF.

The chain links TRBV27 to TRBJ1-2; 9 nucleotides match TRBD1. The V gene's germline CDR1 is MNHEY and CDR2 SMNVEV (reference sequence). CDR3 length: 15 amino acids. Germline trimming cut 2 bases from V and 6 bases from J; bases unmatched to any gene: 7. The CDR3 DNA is TGTGCCAGCAGTTTAAGAGTTGGGACAGGGAATGGCTACACCTTC. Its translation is CASSLRVGTGNGYTF.

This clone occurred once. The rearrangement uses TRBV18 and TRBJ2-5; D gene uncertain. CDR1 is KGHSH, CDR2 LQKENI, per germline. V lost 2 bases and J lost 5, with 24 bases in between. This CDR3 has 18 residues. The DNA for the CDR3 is TGTGCCAGCTCACCAGTGGTTCTTGGGCAATTAGGTCGGGAGACCCAGTACTTC. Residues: CASSPVVLGQLGRETQYF. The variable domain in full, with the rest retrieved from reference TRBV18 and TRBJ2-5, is NAGVMQNPRHLVRRRGQEARLRCSPMKGHSHVYWYRQLPEEGLKFMVYLQKENIIDESGMPKERFSAEFPKEGPSILRIQQVVRGDSAAYFCASSPVVLGQLGRETQYFGPGTRLLVL.

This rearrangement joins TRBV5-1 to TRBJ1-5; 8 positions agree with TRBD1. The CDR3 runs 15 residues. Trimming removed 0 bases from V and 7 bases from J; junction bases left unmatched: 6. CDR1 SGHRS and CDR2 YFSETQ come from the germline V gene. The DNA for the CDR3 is TGCGCCAGCAGCTTGGGACAGGGGAGCTTCCAGCCCCAGCATTTT. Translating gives CASSLGQGSFQPQHF.

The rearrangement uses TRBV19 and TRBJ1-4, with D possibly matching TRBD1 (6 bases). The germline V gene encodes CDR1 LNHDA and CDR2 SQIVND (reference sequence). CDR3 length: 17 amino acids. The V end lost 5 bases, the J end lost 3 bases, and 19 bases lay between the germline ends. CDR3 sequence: CASSPWDTEAPNEKLFF. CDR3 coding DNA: TGTGCCAGTAGTCCCTGGGACACGGAGGCACCTAATGAAAAACTGTTTTTT.

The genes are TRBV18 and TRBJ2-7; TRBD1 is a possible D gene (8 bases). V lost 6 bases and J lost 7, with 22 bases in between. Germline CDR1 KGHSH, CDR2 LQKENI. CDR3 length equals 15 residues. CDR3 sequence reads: CASSPGTGYGREQYF. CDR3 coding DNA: TGTGCCAGCTCGCCCGGGACAGGCTACGGGAGGGAGCAGTACTTC.

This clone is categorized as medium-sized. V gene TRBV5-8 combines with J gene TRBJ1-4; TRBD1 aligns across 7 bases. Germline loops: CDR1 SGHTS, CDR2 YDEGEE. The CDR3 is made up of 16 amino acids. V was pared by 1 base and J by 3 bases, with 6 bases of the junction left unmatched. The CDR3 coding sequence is TGTGCCAGCAGCTTGTGGCGGGACAGCCCTAATGAAAAACTGTTTTTT. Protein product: CASSLWRDSPNEKLFF.

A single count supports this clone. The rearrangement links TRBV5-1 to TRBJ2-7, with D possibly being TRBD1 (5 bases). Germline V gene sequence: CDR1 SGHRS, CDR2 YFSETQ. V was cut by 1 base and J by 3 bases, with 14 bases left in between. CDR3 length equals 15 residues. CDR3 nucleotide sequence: TGCGCCAGCAGCTTGATTCTCGGCAGGGACTACGAGCAGTACTTC. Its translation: CASSLILGRDYEQYF.

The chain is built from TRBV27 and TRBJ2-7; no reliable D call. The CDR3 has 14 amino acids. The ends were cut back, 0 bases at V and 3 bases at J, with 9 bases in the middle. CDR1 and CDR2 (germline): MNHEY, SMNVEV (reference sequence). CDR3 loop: CASSLSLRGYEQYF. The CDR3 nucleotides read TGTGCCAGCAGTTTATCGTTGAGAGGCTACGAGCAGTACTTC.

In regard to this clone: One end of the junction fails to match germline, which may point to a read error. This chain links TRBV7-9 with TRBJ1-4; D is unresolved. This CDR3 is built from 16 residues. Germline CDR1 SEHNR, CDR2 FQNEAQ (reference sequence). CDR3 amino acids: CARSLGGLWTGEKLFF. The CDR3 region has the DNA TGTGCCCGCAGCTTAGGCGGACTATGGACTGGTGAAAAACTGTTTTTT.

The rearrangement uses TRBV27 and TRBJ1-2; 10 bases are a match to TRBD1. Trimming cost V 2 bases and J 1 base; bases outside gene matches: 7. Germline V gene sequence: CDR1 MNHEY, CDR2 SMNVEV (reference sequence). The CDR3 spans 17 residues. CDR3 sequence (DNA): TGTGCCAGCAGTTTAATTACGGGGACAGGGGTTAACTATGGCTACACCTTC. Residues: CASSLITGTGVNYGYTF.

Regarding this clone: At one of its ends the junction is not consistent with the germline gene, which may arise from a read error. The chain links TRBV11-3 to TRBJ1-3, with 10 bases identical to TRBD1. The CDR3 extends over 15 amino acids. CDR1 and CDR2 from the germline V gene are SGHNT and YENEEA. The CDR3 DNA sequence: TGTTCCAGCAGCCCGGGACAGGGGCCTGGAAACACCATATATTTT. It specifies CSSSPGQGPGNTIYF.

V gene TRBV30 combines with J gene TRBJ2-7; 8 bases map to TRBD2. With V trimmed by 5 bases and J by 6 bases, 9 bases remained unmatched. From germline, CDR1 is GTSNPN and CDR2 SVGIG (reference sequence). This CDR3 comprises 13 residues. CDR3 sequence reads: CAWGSGVGREQYF. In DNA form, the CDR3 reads TGTGCCTGGGGTAGCGGGGTTGGCCGCGAGCAGTACTTC.

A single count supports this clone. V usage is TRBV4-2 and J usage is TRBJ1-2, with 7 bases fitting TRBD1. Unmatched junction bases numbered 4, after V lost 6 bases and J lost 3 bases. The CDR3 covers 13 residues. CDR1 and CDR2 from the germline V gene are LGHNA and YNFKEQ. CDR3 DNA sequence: TGTGCCAGCAGACCGACAGGGTACTATGGCTACACCTTC. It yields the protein CASRPTGYYGYTF.

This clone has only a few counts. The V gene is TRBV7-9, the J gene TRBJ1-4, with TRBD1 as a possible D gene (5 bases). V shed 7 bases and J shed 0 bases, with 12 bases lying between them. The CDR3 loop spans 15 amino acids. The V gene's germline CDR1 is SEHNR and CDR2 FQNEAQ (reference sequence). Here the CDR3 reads CASTVGGSTNEKLFF. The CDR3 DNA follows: TGTGCCAGCACCGTGGGGGGATCAACTAATGAAAAACTGTTTTTT.

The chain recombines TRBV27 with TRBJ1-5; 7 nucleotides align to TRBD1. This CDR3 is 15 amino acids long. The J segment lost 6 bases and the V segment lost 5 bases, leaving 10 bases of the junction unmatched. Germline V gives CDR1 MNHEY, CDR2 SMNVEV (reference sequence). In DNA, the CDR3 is TGTGCCAGCAGTCGAACGACAGGGTTAAGTCAGCCCCAGCATTTT. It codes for CASSRTTGLSQPQHF.

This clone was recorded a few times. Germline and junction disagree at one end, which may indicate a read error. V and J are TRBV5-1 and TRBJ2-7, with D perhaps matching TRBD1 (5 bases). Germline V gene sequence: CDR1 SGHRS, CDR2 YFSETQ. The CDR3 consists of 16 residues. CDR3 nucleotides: TGCGCCAGCAGCTTGGTTTTGACAGCCGGCTCCAACGAGCAGTACTTC. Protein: CASSLVLTAGSNEQYF.

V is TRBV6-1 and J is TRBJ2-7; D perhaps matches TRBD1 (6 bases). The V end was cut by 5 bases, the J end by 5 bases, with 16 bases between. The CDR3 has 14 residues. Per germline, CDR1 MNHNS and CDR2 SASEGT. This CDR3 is CASSITGSEDEQYF. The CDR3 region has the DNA TGTGCCAGCAGTATCACAGGGTCGGAGGACGAGCAGTACTTC.